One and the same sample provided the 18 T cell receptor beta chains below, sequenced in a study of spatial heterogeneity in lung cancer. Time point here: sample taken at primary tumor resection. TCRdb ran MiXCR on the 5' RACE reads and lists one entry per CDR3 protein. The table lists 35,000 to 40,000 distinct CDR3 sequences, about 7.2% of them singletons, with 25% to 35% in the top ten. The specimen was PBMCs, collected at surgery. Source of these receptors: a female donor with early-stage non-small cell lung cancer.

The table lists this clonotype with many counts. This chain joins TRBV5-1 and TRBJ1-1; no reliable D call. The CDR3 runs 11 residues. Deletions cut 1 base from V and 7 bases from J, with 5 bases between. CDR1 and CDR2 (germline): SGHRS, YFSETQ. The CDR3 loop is CASSLRNEAFF. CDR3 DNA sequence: TGCGCCAGCAGCTTGCGTAATGAAGCTTTCTTT. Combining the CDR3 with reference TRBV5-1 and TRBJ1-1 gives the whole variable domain KAGVTQTPRYLIKTRGQQVTLSCSPISGHRSVSWYQQTPGQGLQFLFEYFSETQRNKGNFPGRFSGRQFSNSRSEMNVSTLELGDSALYLCASSLRNEAFFGQGTRLTVV.

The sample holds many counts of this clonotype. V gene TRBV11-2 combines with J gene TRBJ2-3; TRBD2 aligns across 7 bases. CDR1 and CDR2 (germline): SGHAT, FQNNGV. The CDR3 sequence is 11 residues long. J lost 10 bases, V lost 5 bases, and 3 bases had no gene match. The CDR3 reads CASSRLAAQYF. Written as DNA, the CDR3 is TGTGCCAGCAGCCGACTAGCAGCGCAGTATTTT.

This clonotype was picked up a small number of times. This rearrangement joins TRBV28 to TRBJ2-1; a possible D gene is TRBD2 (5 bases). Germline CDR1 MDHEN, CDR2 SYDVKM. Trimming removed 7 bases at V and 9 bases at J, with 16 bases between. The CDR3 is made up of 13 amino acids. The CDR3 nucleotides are TGTGCCAGCACACAAGGCGAGGGCCTTGAGCAGTTCTTC. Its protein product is CASTQGEGLEQFF. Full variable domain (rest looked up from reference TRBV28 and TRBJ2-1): DVKVTQSSRYLVKRTGEKVFLECVQDMDHENMFWYRQDPGLGLRLIYFSYDVKMKEKGDIPEGYSVSREKKERFSLILESASTNQTSMYLCASTQGEGLEQFFGPGTRLTVL.

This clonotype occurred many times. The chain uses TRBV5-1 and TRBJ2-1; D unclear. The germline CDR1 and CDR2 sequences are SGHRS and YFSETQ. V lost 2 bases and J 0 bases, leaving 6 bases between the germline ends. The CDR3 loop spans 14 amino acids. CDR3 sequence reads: CASSFSSSYNEQFF. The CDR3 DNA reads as TGCGCCAGCAGCTTTTCGAGCTCCTACAATGAGCAGTTCTTC.

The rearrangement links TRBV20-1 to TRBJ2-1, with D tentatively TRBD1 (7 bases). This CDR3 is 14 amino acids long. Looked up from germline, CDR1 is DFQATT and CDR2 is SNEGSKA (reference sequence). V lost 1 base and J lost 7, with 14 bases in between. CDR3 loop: CSARGGTAVNEQFF. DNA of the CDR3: TGCAGTGCTAGAGGCGGGACAGCGGTTAATGAGCAGTTCTTC.

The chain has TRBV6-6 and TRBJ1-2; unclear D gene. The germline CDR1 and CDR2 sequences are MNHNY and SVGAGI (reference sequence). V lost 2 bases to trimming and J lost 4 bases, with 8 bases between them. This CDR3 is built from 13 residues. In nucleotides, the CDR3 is TGTGCCAGCAGTTACGAACTGAGCTATGGCTACACCTTC. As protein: CASSYELSYGYTF.

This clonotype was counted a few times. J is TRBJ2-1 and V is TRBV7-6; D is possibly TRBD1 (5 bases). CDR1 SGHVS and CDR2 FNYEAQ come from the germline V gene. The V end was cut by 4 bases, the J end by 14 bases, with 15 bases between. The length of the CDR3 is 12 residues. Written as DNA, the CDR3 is TGTGCCAGCAGCTCACAGGCACCAAGCAAGTTCTTC. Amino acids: CASSSQAPSKFF.

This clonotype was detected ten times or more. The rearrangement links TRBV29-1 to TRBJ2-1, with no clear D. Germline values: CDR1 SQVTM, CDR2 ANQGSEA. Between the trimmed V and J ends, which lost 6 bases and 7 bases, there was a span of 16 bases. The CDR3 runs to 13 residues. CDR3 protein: CSVGLTNANEQFF. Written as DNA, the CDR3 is TGCAGCGTGGGATTGACCAACGCGAATGAGCAGTTCTTC.

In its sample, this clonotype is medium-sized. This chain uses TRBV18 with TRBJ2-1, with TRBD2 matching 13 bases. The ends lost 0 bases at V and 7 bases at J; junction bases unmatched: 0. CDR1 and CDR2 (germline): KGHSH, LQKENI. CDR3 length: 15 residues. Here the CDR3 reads CASSPPGLAGNEQFF. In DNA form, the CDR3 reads TGTGCCAGCTCACCACCGGGACTAGCGGGAAATGAGCAGTTCTTC. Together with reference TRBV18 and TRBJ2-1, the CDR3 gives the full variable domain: NAGVMQNPRHLVRRRGQEARLRCSPMKGHSHVYWYRQLPEEGLKFMVYLQKENIIDESGMPKERFSAEFPKEGPSILRIQQVVRGDSAAYFCASSPPGLAGNEQFFGPGTRLTVL.

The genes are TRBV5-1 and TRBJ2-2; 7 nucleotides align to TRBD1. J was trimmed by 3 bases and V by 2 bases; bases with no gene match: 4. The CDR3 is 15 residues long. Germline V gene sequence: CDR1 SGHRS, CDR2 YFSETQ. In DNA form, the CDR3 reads TGCGCCAGCAGCTTTGAGGGGGCGGACACCGGGGAGCTGTTTTTT. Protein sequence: CASSFEGADTGELFF.

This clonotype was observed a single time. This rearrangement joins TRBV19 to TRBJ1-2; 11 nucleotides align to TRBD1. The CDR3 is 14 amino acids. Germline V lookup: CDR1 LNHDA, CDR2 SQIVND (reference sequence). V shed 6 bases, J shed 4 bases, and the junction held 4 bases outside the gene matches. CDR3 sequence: CASRQGTGGYGYTF. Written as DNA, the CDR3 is TGTGCCAGTAGACAGGGGACAGGGGGCTATGGCTACACCTTC.

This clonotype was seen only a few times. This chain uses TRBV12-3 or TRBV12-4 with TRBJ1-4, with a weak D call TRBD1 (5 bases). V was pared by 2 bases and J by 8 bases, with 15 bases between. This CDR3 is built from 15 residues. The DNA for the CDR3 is TGTGCCAGCAGTTTAAATCGCGGGGGTGGGGAAAAACTGTTTTTT. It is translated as CASSLNRGGGEKLFF.

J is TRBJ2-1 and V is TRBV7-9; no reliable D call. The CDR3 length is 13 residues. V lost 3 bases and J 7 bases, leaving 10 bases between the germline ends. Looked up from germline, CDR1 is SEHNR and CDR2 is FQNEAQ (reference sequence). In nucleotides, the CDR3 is TGTGCCAGCAGCTTGAGAAACTTTAATGAGCAGTTCTTC. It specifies CASSLRNFNEQFF.

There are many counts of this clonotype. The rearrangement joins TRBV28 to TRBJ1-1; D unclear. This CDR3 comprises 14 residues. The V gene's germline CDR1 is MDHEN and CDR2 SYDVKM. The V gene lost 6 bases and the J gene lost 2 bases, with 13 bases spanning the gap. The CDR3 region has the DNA TGTGCCAGCAGCATTCCGGGTTCCAACACTGAAGCTTTCTTT. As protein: CASSIPGSNTEAFF. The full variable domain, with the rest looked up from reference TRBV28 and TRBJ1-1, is DVKVTQSSRYLVKRTGEKVFLECVQDMDHENMFWYRQDPGLGLRLIYFSYDVKMKEKGDIPEGYSVSREKKERFSLILESASTNQTSMYLCASSIPGSNTEAFFGQGTRLTVV.

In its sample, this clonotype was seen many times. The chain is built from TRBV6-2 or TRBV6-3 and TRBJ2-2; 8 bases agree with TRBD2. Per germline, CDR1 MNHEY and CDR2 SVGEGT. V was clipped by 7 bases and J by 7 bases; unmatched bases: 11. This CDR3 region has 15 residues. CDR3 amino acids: CASNLPGSGIGELFF. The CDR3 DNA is TGTGCCAGCAATCTCCCGGGTAGCGGGATCGGGGAGCTGTTTTTT.

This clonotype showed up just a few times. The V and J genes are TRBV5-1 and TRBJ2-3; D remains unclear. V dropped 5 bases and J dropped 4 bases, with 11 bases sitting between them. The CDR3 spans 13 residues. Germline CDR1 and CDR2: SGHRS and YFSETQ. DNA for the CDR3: TGCGCCAGCAGTCCTCATGGGGCAGATACGCAGTATTTT. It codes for CASSPHGADTQYF.

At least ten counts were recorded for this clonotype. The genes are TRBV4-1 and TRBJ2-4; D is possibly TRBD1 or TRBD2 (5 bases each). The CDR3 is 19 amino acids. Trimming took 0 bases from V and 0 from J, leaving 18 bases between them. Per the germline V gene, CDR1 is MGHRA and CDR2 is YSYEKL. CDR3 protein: CASSQDRGRINPAKNIQYF. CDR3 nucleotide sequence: TGCGCCAGCAGCCAAGATCGGGGACGGATTAATCCAGCCAAAAACATTCAGTACTTC.

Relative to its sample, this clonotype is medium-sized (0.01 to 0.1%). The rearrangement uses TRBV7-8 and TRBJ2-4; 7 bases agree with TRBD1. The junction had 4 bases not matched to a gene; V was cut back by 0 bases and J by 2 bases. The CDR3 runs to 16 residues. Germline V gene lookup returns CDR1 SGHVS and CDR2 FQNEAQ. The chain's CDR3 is CASSLAYRGTKNIQYF. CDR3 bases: TGTGCCAGCAGCTTAGCCTACAGGGGAACCAAAAACATTCAGTACTTC.